In its sample, the clone carrying this TCR beta chain was seen many times. MiXCR, applied by TCRdb to the 5' RACE reads, yields one record per CDR3 protein. Of roughly 39,000 distinct CDR3 sequences detected, approximately 20% appear once; the ten largest clones hold 2.8%. The source material was naive CD4+ T cells sorted from a lymph node. Described subset: naive CD4+ T cells, CD4+CD45RA+CD25-. The TCR comes from a female donor with breast cancer.

For the CDR3, the DNA is TGTGCCAGCAGCCATGGACAGGGATCTCAGCCCCAGCATTTT. It yields the protein CASSHGQGSQPQHF. The chain uses TRBV6-6 and TRBJ1-5; TRBD1 aligns across 8 bases. Germline loops: CDR1 MNHNY, CDR2 SVGAGI (reference sequence). V shed 6 bases and J 6 bases; nucleotides not matched to a gene: 7. There are 14 residues in the CDR3.